This is a list of T cell receptor beta chains from one sample in a study of OX40 agonist ivuxolimab in advanced cancers. Repertoires were generated with immunoSEQ multiplex PCR, while TCRdb's copy carries only in-frame clones and drops some. The table lists about 68,000 clones, about nine tenths of them singletons. The sequencing used CD4+ or CD8+ T cells sorted from blood, collected in a trial of the OX40 agonist ivuxolimab. These receptors were taken from an adult with an advanced solid tumor such as melanoma, head and neck, liver or kidney cancer. The CDR3 runs from the conserved cysteine through the conserved F or W. D genes are given only for firm matches. Clone size appears in some rows only: once, few, many, or a class for an expanded clone.

>-|TRBJ2-1|TRBV29-1|TRBD2
CSVSSGNLGNEQFF
TGCAGCGTATCTAGCGGGAACCTCGGCAATGAGCAGTTCTTC
>-|TRBJ2-1|TRBV6-5|TRBD2
CASSYEGTSGNEQFF
TGTGCCAGCAGTTACGAGGGGACTAGTGGTAATGAGCAGTTCTTC
>-|TRBJ2-7|TRBV5-5|TRBD1
CASSWSQGVSTYEQYF
TGTGCCAGCAGCTGGTCACAGGGGGTTTCCACCTACGAGCAGTACTTC
>-|TRBJ1-1|TRBV7-9|-
CASIKLSFPNTEAFF
TGTGCCAGCATCAAACTGTCCTTTCCGAACACTGAAGCTTTCTTT
>-|TRBJ1-4|TRBV28|-
CASSRKATNEKLFF
TGTGCCAGCAGTCGCAAGGCAACTAATGAAAAACTGTTTTTT
>-|TRBJ2-1|TRBV30|-
CAWFSVGGQFF
TGTGCCTGGTTTTCGGTGGGGGGGCAGTTCTTC
>-|TRBJ1-5|TRBV28|-
CASSFQGSLGSNQPQHF
TGTGCCAGCAGTTTCCAGGGGTCCTTGGGTAGCAATCAGCCCCAGCATTTT
>-|TRBJ2-2|TRBV7-6|TRBD1
CASSLEQGVVTGELFF
TGTGCCAGCAGCTTAGAACAGGGGGTGGTAACCGGGGAGCTGTTTTTT
>once|TRBJ2-3|TRBV9|TRBD2
CASSVAIAGGLGDTQYF
TGTGCCAGCAGCGTAGCTATAGCGGGGGGGCTCGGAGATACGCAGTATTTT
>-|TRBJ1-5|TRBV6-1|-
CASSDDQPQHF
TGTGCCAGCAGTGATGATCAGCCCCAGCATTTT
>once|TRBJ2-1|TRBV4-1|TRBD2
CASSQDQAGTRNEQFF
TGCGCCAGCAGCCAAGATCAAGCGGGGACCCGAAATGAGCAGTTCTTC
>-|TRBJ2-5|TRBV6-5|TRBD2
CASRSDGRFQETQYF
TGTGCCAGCAGATCAGACGGGAGGTTTCAAGAGACCCAGTACTTC
>-|TRBJ2-1|TRBV2|TRBD2
CASRQSSGGAHNEQFF
TGTGCCAGCAGACAATCTAGCGGGGGGGCGCACAATGAGCAGTTCTTC
>-|TRBJ2-2|TRBV5-4|TRBD1
CASSFPGQGALGELFF
TGTGCCAGCAGCTTTCCGGGACAGGGGGCTCTCGGGGAGCTGTTTTTT
>-|TRBJ2-7|TRBV10-3|TRBD2
CAISESWVAGLSYEQYF
TGTGCCATCAGTGAGTCGTGGGTAGCGGGACTCTCCTACGAGCAGTACTTC
>once|TRBJ2-7|TRBV7-9|-
CASSSGAGRYEQYF
TGTGCCAGCAGCTCAGGAGCGGGCCGTTACGAGCAGTACTTC
>-|TRBJ1-6|TRBV18|-
CASSPLAATPGDPLHF
TGTGCCAGCTCACCACTTGCAGCCACTCCGGGAGACCCCCTCCACTTT
>-|TRBJ2-7|TRBV27|TRBD1
CASRGWGTGGHEQYF
TGTGCCAGCAGGGGTTGGGGGACAGGGGGACACGAGCAGTACTTC
>once|TRBJ2-1|TRBV29-1|TRBD2
CSLIGGNEQFF
TGCAGCTTGATCGGGGGGAATGAGCAGTTCTTC
>-|TRBJ2-6|TRBV7-9|-
CASSFRGSGANVLTF
TGTGCCAGCAGCTTTCGGGGTTCTGGGGCCAACGTCCTGACTTTC
>-|TRBJ1-1|TRBV27|TRBD1
CASSLSGTGNTEAFF
TGTGCCAGCAGTTTATCCGGGACAGGGAACACTGAAGCTTTCTTT
>-|TRBJ1-3|TRBV9|-
CASSVYPGNTIYF
TGTGCCAGCAGCGTCTACCCCGGAAACACCATATATTTT
>-|TRBJ1-6|TRBV18|-
CASSPAVDNSPLHF
TGTGCCAGCTCACCGGCCGTTGACAATTCACCCCTCCACTTT
>-|TRBJ2-1|TRBV2|-
CASRQDYNEQFF
TGTGCCAGCAGACAGGACTACAATGAGCAGTTCTTC
>-|TRBJ1-5|TRBV15|-
CATSRWDQPQHF
TGTGCCACCAGCAGATGGGACCAGCCCCAGCATTTT
>-|TRBJ2-7|TRBV7-9|TRBD1
CASSDRGPYEQYF
TGTGCCAGCAGCGACAGGGGCCCCTACGAGCAGTACTTC
>-|TRBJ2-3|TRBV7-9|-
CASSLSTDTQYF
TGTGCCAGCAGCTTAAGCACAGATACGCAGTATTTT
>few|TRBJ2-1|TRBV30|TRBD2
CAWSAALAGGGNEQFF
TGTGCCTGGAGTGCCGCACTAGCGGGAGGGGGGAATGAGCAGTTCTTC
>-|TRBJ2-3|TRBV5-1|TRBD2
CASSLALAGSTDTQYF
TGCGCCAGCAGCTTGGCCCTAGCGGGGAGCACAGATACGCAGTATTTT
>-|TRBJ2-2|TRBV9|TRBD1
CASSARQGDTGELFF
TGTGCCAGCAGCGCCCGACAGGGTGACACCGGGGAGCTGTTTTTT
>-|TRBJ1-2|TRBV5-5|-
CASSLEGRNYGYTF
TGTGCCAGCAGCTTAGAGGGACGGAACTATGGCTACACCTTC
>-|TRBJ1-4|TRBV5-1|-
CASSEPGLTEKLFF
TGCGCCAGCAGCGAGCCGGGACTGACGGAAAAACTGTTTTTT
>-|TRBJ2-5|TRBV19|TRBD2
CASSPQGLAGETQYF
TGTGCCAGTAGTCCTCAGGGACTAGCGGGAGAGACCCAGTACTTC
>-|TRBJ2-7|TRBV27|TRBD2
CASSRGTSGTGYEQYF
TGTGCCAGCAGTCGCGGGACTAGCGGGACTGGCTACGAGCAGTACTTC
>-|TRBJ2-7|TRBV11-2|-
CASSSPFRGTYEQYF
TGTGCCAGCAGCTCACCGTTCAGGGGAACCTACGAGCAGTACTTC
>-|TRBJ1-4|TRBV5-4|TRBD1
CASSLNGGQGAEKLFF
TGTGCCAGCAGCTTGAACGGTGGACAGGGAGCGGAAAAACTGTTTTTT
>-|TRBJ1-1|TRBV7-2|-
CASSVNTEAFF
TGTGCCAGCAGCGTAAATACTGAAGCTTTCTTT
>-|TRBJ2-7|TRBV10-3|TRBD1
CAISAGQDYEQYF
TGTGCCATCAGTGCCGGACAGGACTACGAGCAGTACTTC
>-|TRBJ2-3|TRBV5-1|-
CASSLLASKGDTQYF
TGCGCCAGCAGCTTGCTAGCGTCCAAAGGAGATACGCAGTATTTT
>-|TRBJ1-4|TRBV5-8|-
CASSQGRATNEKLFF
TGTGCCAGCAGCCAGGGCAGAGCAACTAATGAAAAACTGTTTTTT
>-|TRBJ2-7|TRBV2|-
CASSEGDTYEQYF
TGTGCCAGCAGTGAAGGGGATACCTACGAGCAGTACTTC